Listed below are T cell receptor beta chains from one sample, sequenced in a study of blood T cells in healthy people across ages. TCRdb ran MiXCR on the 5' RACE reads and lists one entry per CDR3 protein. Of 700,000 or so distinct CDR3 sequences listed, around a fifth are singletons. The specimen was blood. The receptors were sampled from a man between 65 and 85 years old in good health. Each CDR3 is given with its conserved first and last residue. D genes are given only for firm matches. Only part of the rows carry a size: once, few, many, or a class if the clone is expanded.

d_call | j_call | clone_size | v_call | cdr3_nt | cdr3_aa
- | TRBJ1-2 | - | TRBV6-1 | TGTGCCAGCAGTGAATCGGTGGCAGCACCTTCCTATGGCTACACCTTC | CASSESVAAPSYGYTF
- | TRBJ1-2 | - | TRBV9 | TGTGCCAGCAGCGTAGCTGACTTGGCTCCCAGAAACTATGGCTACACCTTC | CASSVADLAPRNYGYTF
- | TRBJ1-6 | few | TRBV5-1 | TGCGCCAGCAGCTTGGCCGGCAGCCTCTATAATTCACCCCTCCACTTT | CASSLAGSLYNSPLHF
- | TRBJ2-5 | - | TRBV29-1 | TGCAGCGTTGGACAGAAAGAGACCCAGTACTTC | CSVGQKETQYF
- | TRBJ2-4 | few | TRBV4-1 | TGCGCCAGCAGCCAAGATCCAACCGGGCCCCTCCTAGCCAAAAACATTCAGTACTTC | CASSQDPTGPLLAKNIQYF
TRBD1 | TRBJ1-1 | - | TRBV11-1 | TGTGCCAGCAGCTACACAGGGGACTACACTGAAGCTTTCTTT | CASSYTGDYTEAFF
- | TRBJ2-1 | - | TRBV12-3/TRBV12-4 | TGTGCCAGCAGTTTCGAGACAGTTCAGTTCTTC | CASSFETVQFF
- | TRBJ2-7 | few | TRBV5-1 | TGCGCCAGCAGCTTCGGTGAAGGGATGAACGAGCAGTACTTC | CASSFGEGMNEQYF
TRBD1 | TRBJ2-4 | - | TRBV6-7 | TGTGCCAGCAGTACGGACAGGTACATTCAGTACTTC | CASSTDRYIQYF
- | TRBJ1-3 | - | TRBV20-1 | TGCAGTGCTAATAGGCAGGGCGGATCTGGAAACACCATATATTTT | CSANRQGGSGNTIYF